The 22 T cell receptor beta chains reported below all come from one sample, sequenced in a study of breast tumors, draining lymph nodes, adjacent tissues. TCRdb passed the multiplex PCR reads through MiXCR, listing each CDR3 protein once. The sample consists of under 350,000 distinct CDR3 sequences, about 33% of them appearing once. Samples came from axillary lymph nodes draining the breast cancer. The specimen sequenced was axillary lymph node tissue. These receptors originate from a female donor with breast cancer. Some clones in this sample may be carry-over from other donors' samples.

Ten or more counts support this clonotype. V usage is TRBV2 and J usage is TRBJ2-2; possible D gene TRBD1, 5 bases. CDR3 length: 15 residues. Germline CDR1 reads SNHLY; CDR2 reads FYNNEI. V was trimmed by 3 bases and J by 5 bases, leaving 13 bases between them. As DNA, the CDR3 is TGTGCCAGCAGTGACTCCCTGGGGCGGACCGGGGAGCTGTTTTTT. Protein: CASSDSLGRTGELFF.

This clonotype was detected only once. This may arise from a read error, as a much more abundant clone is one base away. A read error is likely, as this CDR3 ends without the conserved phenylalanine or tryptophan. The V gene is TRBV20-1, the J gene TRBJ2-1, with 11 bases identical to TRBD2. CDR3 length: 15 residues. Germline V gene sequence: CDR1 DFQATT, CDR2 SNEGSKA (reference sequence). The V gene end was trimmed by 3 bases and the J gene end by 3 bases; junction bases not matched to a gene: 4. CDR3 sequence (DNA): TGCAGTGCTAGTGCCGGACTAGCGGGCTACAATGAGCAGTTCTGC. It codes for CSASAGLAGYNEQFC.

Ten or more counts support this clonotype. CDR3 sequence reads: CASSVGPGKETQYF. For the CDR3, the DNA is TGTGCCAGCAGCGTAGGGCCGGGGAAAGAGACCCAGTACTTC. V usage is TRBV9 and J usage is TRBJ2-5; maybe TRBD2 (5 bases). Trimming pared 0 bases from V and 3 bases from J, leaving 9 bases between. This CDR3 has 14 amino acids. Germline assignment: CDR1 SGDLS and CDR2 YYNGEE.

This clonotype was detected many times. This chain joins TRBV19 and TRBJ1-2, with D possibly matching TRBD1 (5 bases). Per germline, CDR1 LNHDA and CDR2 SQIVND (reference sequence). Trimming took off 3 bases at V and 1 base at J, with 9 bases between the two ends. This CDR3 has 14 residues. The CDR3 region has the DNA TGTGCCAGTAGTATGAGCAGGGTTAACTATGGCTACACCTTC. Its translation is CASSMSRVNYGYTF.

The chain has TRBV12-3 or TRBV12-4 and TRBJ1-2; D uncertain. Trimming removed 1 base at V and 6 bases at J, with 9 bases between. The CDR3 loop spans 13 amino acids. CDR3 sequence: CASSLGAPNGYTF. CDR3 nucleotide sequence: TGTGCCAGCAGTTTAGGGGCACCTAATGGCTACACCTTC.

On this clonotype: Without the conserved terminal phenylalanine or tryptophan, this CDR3 likely stems from a read error. No DNA is shown, since the ends of the CDR3 on it are uncertain; the CDR3 is the one TCRdb lists. The V call is TRBV10-3, the J call TRBJ1-6. The CDR3 is 8 residues long, ends included. Germline CDR1 is ENHRY and CDR2 is SYGVKD. The CDR3 reads CAISTKTS.

As regards this clonotype: Since a far larger clone is one base different, this is likely a read error. The chain carries TRBV2 and TRBJ2-3, with D unclear. With the DNA end fitting TRBJ1-5 better, the J assignment may be wrong. The germline CDR1 and CDR2 sequences are SNHLY and FYNNEI. The CDR3 extends over 12 amino acids. Here the CDR3 reads CASSPNTDTQHF. The CDR3 nucleotides read TGTGCCAGCAGCCCCAATACAGATACGCAGCATTTT.

For this clonotype: The CDR3 does not end in the conserved phenylalanine or tryptophan, so this is likely a read error. The DNA is omitted, as the CDR3 cannot be located on it reliably, and the CDR3 follows TCRdb's listing. The chain joins TRBV12-3 or TRBV12-4 to TRBJ2-1; the table names TRBD1, a call not compared with the DNA. The CDR3 is 14 amino acids long, termini counted. CDR3 loop: CASTGLGSYNERFC.

This clonotype has a single count. This may arise from a read error, as a much more abundant clone is one base away. The chain employs TRBV12-3 or TRBV12-4 and TRBJ2-1, with a weak D call TRBD2 (6 bases). This CDR3 is 15 amino acids long. CDR3 DNA sequence: TGTGCTAGTGGTTTGGATGTGGCGGGGAACAATGGGCAGTTCTTC. The encoded protein is CASGLDVAGNNGQFF.

J is TRBJ1-4 and V is TRBV2, with D possibly being TRBD1 (6 bases). The CDR3 spans 16 residues. Trimming took 3 bases from V and 6 from J, leaving 17 bases between them. Germline assignment: CDR1 SNHLY and CDR2 FYNNEI. For the CDR3, the DNA is TGTGCCAGCAGTGAGTACAGGGAGGAGTTCTATGAAAAACTGTTTTTT. Translating it yields CASSEYREEFYEKLFF.

This clonotype was detected many times. This chain links TRBV5-6 with TRBJ2-7, with TRBD2 matching 7 bases. The V segment lost 3 bases and the J segment 2 bases; nucleotides outside the gene matches: 14. Germline V lookup: CDR1 SGHDT, CDR2 YYEEEE. This CDR3 region has 17 residues. The CDR3 sequence: CASSSPRVSSGTYEQYF. The CDR3 bases are TGTGCCAGCAGCTCCCCCAGGGTATCTAGCGGAACCTACGAGCAGTACTTC. The whole variable domain, filled in from reference TRBV5-6 and TRBJ2-7, reads DAGVTQSPTHLIKTRGQQVTLRCSPKSGHDTVSWYQQALGQGPQFIFQYYEEEERQRGNFPDRFSGHQFPNYSSELNVNALLLGDSALYLCASSSPRVSSGTYEQYFGPGTRLTVT.

This clonotype has only one observation. One end of the junction varies from germline; a read error may be responsible. This chain links TRBV28 with TRBJ1-4; TRBD1 is a possible D gene (5 bases). Germline CDR1 and CDR2: MDHEN and SYDVKM. This CDR3 spans 12 amino acids. The CDR3 loop is CASRGPNEKLVF. CDR3 DNA: TGTGCCAGCAGGGGGCCTAATGAAAAACTGGTTTTT.

This clonotype was observed many times. The chain is built from TRBV12-3 or TRBV12-4 and TRBJ1-2, with 11 bases lining up with TRBD1. The CDR3 sequence is 14 residues long. With 1 base clipped from V and 6 bases from J, the junction kept 1 base outside the gene matches. CDR3 region: CASSLGTGGDGYTF. CDR3 bases: TGTGCCAGCAGTTTAGGGACAGGGGGCGATGGCTACACCTTC.

This clonotype was counted ten times or more. The CDR3 DNA follows: TGTGCCATCCGCACTAGCGGGGGGACTGGTAGTGAGCAGTTCTTC. Translated: CAIRTSGGTGSEQFF. This chain uses TRBV10-3 with TRBJ2-1; TRBD2 agrees at 12 bases. Germline-derived CDR1 and CDR2 are ENHRY and SYGVKD. Trimming removed 8 bases from V and 9 bases from J; junction bases left unmatched: 11. CDR3 length: 15 residues.

This clonotype was seen many times. The chain recombines TRBV2 with TRBJ2-2; 7 bases match TRBD2. The ends lost 4 bases at V and 3 bases at J; junction bases unmatched: 5. Germline loops: CDR1 SNHLY, CDR2 FYNNEI. The CDR3 extends over 15 amino acids. The CDR3 protein is CASSASGMDTGELFF. The CDR3 DNA follows: TGTGCCAGCAGTGCTAGCGGAATGGACACCGGGGAGCTGTTTTTT.

In this sample, this clonotype turned up many times. The chain uses TRBV12-3 or TRBV12-4 and TRBJ1-5; D gene unclear. CDR3 length: 14 residues. Trimming removed 5 bases from V and 0 bases from J, with 8 bases in between. The CDR3 region is CASSRGDSNQPQHF. CDR3 in DNA: TGTGCCAGCAGTCGGGGTGATAGCAATCAGCCCCAGCATTTT.

This chain's CDR3 is CASSPTGVVVSETQYF. The CDR3 DNA reads as TGTGCCAGCTCACCGACAGGGGTTGTCGTTTCGGAGACCCAGTACTTC. The chain employs TRBV18 and TRBJ2-5, with TRBD1 matching over 8 bases. The CDR3 spans 16 residues. The germline V gene encodes CDR1 KGHSH and CDR2 LQKENI. The ends lost 3 bases at V and 5 bases at J; junction bases unmatched: 11.

A note on this clonotype: This could be a read error, since a much larger clone is one nucleotide away. The rearrangement joins TRBV20-1 to TRBJ2-7, with 12 bases lining up with TRBD2. The CDR3 has 17 amino acids. The germline gives CDR1 DFQATT, CDR2 SNEGSKA (reference sequence). V shed 0 bases, J shed 7 bases, and the junction held 13 bases outside the gene matches. CDR3 region: CSARELQTSGSFNEQYF. The CDR3 DNA follows: TGCAGTGCTAGAGAACTTCAGACTAGCGGGAGTTTTAATGAGCAGTACTTC.

This clonotype was seen a handful of times. J is TRBJ1-3 and V is TRBV5-8; D might be TRBD1 (5 bases). This CDR3 is built from 15 residues. Germline V gene lookup returns CDR1 SGHTS and CDR2 YDEGEE. V lost 1 base to trimming and J lost 2 bases, with 10 bases between them. This chain's CDR3 is CASSLFGGAGNTIYF. In nucleotides, the CDR3 is TGTGCCAGCAGCTTGTTTGGAGGGGCTGGAAACACCATATATTTT.

On this clonotype: Possible read error: a much larger clone is one base away. The gene calls are TRBV5-4 and TRBJ2-7, with TRBD2 matching 14 bases. The germline gives CDR1 SGHNT, CDR2 YYREEE (reference sequence). CDR3 length equals 15 residues. In DNA form, the CDR3 reads TGTGCCGGCAGCTTAGAGGGACTAGCGGGAGTAGGGCAGTACTTC. Its translation is CAGSLEGLAGVGQYF.

Details on this clonotype: A single base separates this from a much larger clone, so it may be a read error. The V call is TRBV11-3, the J call TRBJ2-7; D is unclear. The ends were cut back, 5 bases at V and 2 bases at J, with 16 bases in the middle. This CDR3 contains 15 residues. CDR1 is SGHNT, CDR2 YENEEA, per germline. CDR3 sequence reads: CASSRRHSPAYEQYF. The CDR3 DNA reads as TGTGCCAGCAGCCGCCGGCACAGCCCGGCCTACGAGCAGTACTTC. Together with reference TRBV11-3 and TRBJ2-7, the CDR3 gives the full variable domain: EAGVVQSPRYKIIEKKQPVAFWCNPISGHNTLYWYLQNLGQGPELLIRYENEEAVDDSQLPKDRFSAERLKGVDSTLKIQPAELGDSAVYLCASSRRHSPAYEQYFGPGTRLTVT.

The rearrangement links TRBV25-1 to TRBJ2-1, with TRBD2 as a possible D gene (6 bases). The V and J ends lost 6 bases and 7 bases respectively, with 19 bases between them. CDR1 is MGHDK, CDR2 SYGVNS, per germline. The CDR3 extends over 15 amino acids. The CDR3 protein is CASSSRTNGVNEQFF. The DNA of the CDR3 is TGTGCCAGCAGCTCCCGGACTAACGGAGTAAATGAGCAGTTCTTC.